This T cell receptor beta chain appears in the sequencing data of a study of CD8 T cells in Susac syndrome. Sequencing of TCR beta was undertaken in CD8+ and CD4+ T cells derived from blood. Treatment-naive patients with stable or active relapsing-remitting disease were the multiple sclerosis controls. The CD8+ and CD4+ T cells were isolated magnetically using a negative isolation approach, whereas the TEMRA cells were enriched by FACS. Reverse transcription of 0.5 to 1 ug RNA was performed with random hexamers. The TCR beta CDR3 was amplified by immunoSEQ multiplex PCR across 54 Vbeta, 13 Jbeta. MiXCR, run by TCRdb on the immunoSEQ multiplex PCR reads, gives a single entry per CDR3 protein. This table holds about 200,000 distinct CDR3 sequences, around 96% found once. CDR3 size: 14 residues. The J segment lost 7 bases and the V segment lost 5 bases, leaving 8 bases of the junction unmatched. CDR1 is MNHEY and CDR2 is SVGAGI in the germline V gene.

Sequenced material: CD4+ T cells from PBMCs. The rearrangement links TRBV6-5 to TRBJ2-7; 10 positions agree with TRBD1. This TCR was sampled from a human donor with multiple sclerosis. The CDR3 loop reads CASSPRQGAEEQYF. As DNA, the CDR3 is TGTGCCAGCAGTCCACGACAGGGGGCTGAGGAGCAGTACTTC.